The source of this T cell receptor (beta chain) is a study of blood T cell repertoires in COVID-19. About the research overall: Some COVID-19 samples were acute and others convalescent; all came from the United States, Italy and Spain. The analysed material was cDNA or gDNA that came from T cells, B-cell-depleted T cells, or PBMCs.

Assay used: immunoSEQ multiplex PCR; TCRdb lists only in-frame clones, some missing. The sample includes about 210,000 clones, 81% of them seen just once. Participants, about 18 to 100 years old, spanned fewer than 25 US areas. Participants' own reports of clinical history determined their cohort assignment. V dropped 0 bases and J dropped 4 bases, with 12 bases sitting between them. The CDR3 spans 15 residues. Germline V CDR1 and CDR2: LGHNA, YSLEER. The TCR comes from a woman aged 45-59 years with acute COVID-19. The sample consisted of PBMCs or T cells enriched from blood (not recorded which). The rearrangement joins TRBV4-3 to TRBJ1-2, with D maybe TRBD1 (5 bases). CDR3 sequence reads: CASSQDQGGSYGYTF. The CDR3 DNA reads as TGCGCCAGCAGCCAAGACCAGGGCGGGAGCTATGGCTACACCTTC.